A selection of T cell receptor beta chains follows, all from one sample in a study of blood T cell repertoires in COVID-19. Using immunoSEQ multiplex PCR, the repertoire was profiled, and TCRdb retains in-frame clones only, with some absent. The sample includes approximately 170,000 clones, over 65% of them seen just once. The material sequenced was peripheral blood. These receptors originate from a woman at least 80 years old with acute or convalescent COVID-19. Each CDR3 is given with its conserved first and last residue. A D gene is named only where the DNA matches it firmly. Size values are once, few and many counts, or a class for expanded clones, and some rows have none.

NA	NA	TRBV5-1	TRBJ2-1	TGCGCCAGCAGCTCGGGACTCCCGGGGATGGGTGAGCAGTTCTTC	CASSSGLPGMGEQFF
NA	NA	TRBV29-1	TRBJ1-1	TGCAGCGTTGTGCGATCGGGGAACACTGAAGCTTTCTTT	CSVVRSGNTEAFF
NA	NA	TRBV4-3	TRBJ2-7	TGCGCCAGCAGCCAAGGCCCAGGGGCGGCAATCTACGAGCAGTACTTC	CASSQGPGAAIYEQYF
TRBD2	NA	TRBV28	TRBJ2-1	TGTGCCAGCAGCCCAGGACTAGCGGGAAGCGGTTGGGATGAGCAGTTCTTC	CASSPGLAGSGWDEQFF
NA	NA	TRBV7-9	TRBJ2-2	TGTGCCAGCAGGGAGACCGGGACCGGGGAGCTGTTTTTT	CASRETGTGELFF
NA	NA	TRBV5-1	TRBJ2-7	TGCGCCAGCAAGAACCGGGACTTCCCCTCCTACGAGCAGTACTTC	CASKNRDFPSYEQYF
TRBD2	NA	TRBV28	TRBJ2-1	TGTGCCAGCAGACCTAGCGGGAGAACGTACAATGAGCAGTTCTTC	CASRPSGRTYNEQFF
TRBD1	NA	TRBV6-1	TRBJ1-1	TGTGCCAGCAGGGGGGGACAGGGGAGAACTGAAGCTTTCTTT	CASRGGQGRTEAFF
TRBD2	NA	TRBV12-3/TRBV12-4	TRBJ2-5	TGTGCCAGCAGTTTCGGGACTACAGAGACCCAGTACTTC	CASSFGTTETQYF
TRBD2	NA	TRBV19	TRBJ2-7	TGTGCCACTAGGCTAGCGGGCAGCTCCTACGAGCAGTACTTC	CATRLAGSSYEQYF
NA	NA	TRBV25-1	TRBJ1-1	TGTGCCAGCAGCCCGAGGGGAGGGGGCACTGAAGCTTTCTTT	CASSPRGGGTEAFF
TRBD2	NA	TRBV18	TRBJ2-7	TGTGCCAGCTCACCACCTGGGTTAGCGGGAGGAGGCGAGCAGTACTTC	CASSPPGLAGGGEQYF
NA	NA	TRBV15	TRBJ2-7	TGTGCCACCAGCAGAGATGGACAGCGCGAGCAGTACTTC	CATSRDGQREQYF
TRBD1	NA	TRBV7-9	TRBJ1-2	TGTGCCAGCAGCTTCCACGAGACAGGGTTGATTGGCTACACCTTC	CASSFHETGLIGYTF
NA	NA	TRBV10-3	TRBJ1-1	TGTGCCATCAGGGCAGTGAACACTGAAGCTTTCTTT	CAIRAVNTEAFF
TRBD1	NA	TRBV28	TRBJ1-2	TGTGCCAGCAGTGGCTATAGGGACAGGGTTACTGGCTACACCTTC	CASSGYRDRVTGYTF
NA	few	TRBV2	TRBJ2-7	TGTGCCAGCAGGGATAACAGGGATGAGCAGTACTTC	CASRDNRDEQYF
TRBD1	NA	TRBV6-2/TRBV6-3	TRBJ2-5	TGTGCCAGCAGCTATAATATAGGAGACAGGGGCGAGACCCAGTACTTC	CASSYNIGDRGETQYF
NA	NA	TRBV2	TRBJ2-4	TGTGCCAGCAGTCGCCGAGGGGGGACAGAAAACATTCAGTACTTC	CASSRRGGTENIQYF
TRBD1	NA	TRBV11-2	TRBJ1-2	TGTGCCAGCAGCTTAGCCCCACAGGGGGCCAACTATGGCTACACCTTC	CASSLAPQGANYGYTF
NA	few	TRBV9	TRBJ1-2	TGTGCCAGCAGCGGGACCCGACAGTTTTCTAACTATGGCTACACCTTC	CASSGTRQFSNYGYTF